The clone carrying this T cell receptor (beta chain) has just one count. From germline, CDR1 is GTSNPN and CDR2 SVGIG (reference sequence). The CDR3 consists of 14 residues. The ends were cut back, 0 bases at V and 0 bases at J, with 9 bases in the middle. The data were obtained in a study of blood T cell repertoires in COVID-19. Study background: COVID-19 samples from acute and convalescent phases originated in the United States, Italy and Spain. Sources were T cells, B-cell-depleted T cells, or PBMCs; the material itself was cDNA or gDNA.

The repertoire was sequenced with immunoSEQ multiplex PCR; TCRdb's copy has only in-frame clones and lacks some. This repertoire shows a few hundred thousand clones, around 85% found once; its top ten account for over 6%. The V call is TRBV30, the J call TRBJ2-7; D uncertain. The TCR comes from a middle-aged woman who had recovered from COVID-19. The sequenced sample was PBMCs or T cells enriched from blood (not recorded which). In nucleotides, the CDR3 is TGTGCCTGGAGTGTGTCTCCACTCTCCTACGAGCAGTACTTC. This sequence encodes CAWSVSPLSYEQYF.